The 27 T cell receptor beta chains below come from one sample, sequenced in a study of blood T cell repertoires in COVID-19. Assay used: immunoSEQ multiplex PCR; TCRdb lists only in-frame clones, some missing. The table shows about 67,000 clones, with 86% occurring only once. Sequencing was performed on peripheral blood. These receptors all come from a man aged 50-60 years with active COVID-19.

The chain couples TRBV30 to TRBJ2-7, with D tentatively TRBD1 (5 bases). The germline V gene has CDR1 GTSNPN and CDR2 SVGIG (reference sequence). This CDR3 region has 11 residues. Trimming removed 6 bases at V and 2 bases at J, with 8 bases between. CDR3 in amino acids: CACGQTYEQYF. CDR3 nucleotides: TGTGCCTGCGGACAAACCTACGAGCAGTACTTC.

This sequence joins TRBV3-1 (or the pseudogene TRBV3-2) and TRBJ2-1; TRBD2 is a possible D gene (6 bases). Looked up from germline, CDR1 is LGHDT and CDR2 is YNNKEL (reference sequence). The ends were cut back, 5 bases at V and 0 bases at J, with 14 bases in the middle. The CDR3 totals 16 residues. CDR3 in amino acids: CASSSRRGSSYNEQFF. In DNA, the CDR3 is TGTGCCAGCAGCTCACGACGGGGGAGCTCCTACAATGAGCAGTTCTTC.

The chain uses TRBV3-1 (or the pseudogene TRBV3-2) and TRBJ2-3; tentative D call: TRBD2 (5 bases). The CDR3 runs 15 residues. In germline, CDR1 is LGHDT, CDR2 YNNKEL (reference sequence). The ends were cut back, 0 bases at V and 0 bases at J, with 7 bases in the middle. CDR3 protein: CASSQERASTDTQYF. DNA of the CDR3: TGTGCCAGCAGCCAAGAGCGGGCGAGCACAGATACGCAGTATTTT.

The chain carries TRBV7-2 and TRBJ2-5, with 9 bases fitting TRBD1. CDR3 length equals 15 residues. The V gene end was trimmed by 5 bases and the J gene end by 3 bases; junction bases not matched to a gene: 7. CDR1 and CDR2 from the germline V gene are SGHTA and FQGNSA. CDR3: CASSPWGQGKETQYF. The CDR3 DNA follows: TGTGCCAGCAGCCCATGGGGACAGGGTAAAGAGACCCAGTACTTC. Drawing the rest from reference TRBV7-2 and TRBJ2-5, the complete variable domain is GAGVSQSPSNKVTEKGKDVELRCDPISGHTALYWYRQSLGQGLEFLIYFQGNSAPDKSGLPSDRFSAERTGGSVSTLTIQRTQQEDSAVYLCASSPWGQGKETQYFGPGTRLLVL.

The CDR3 coding sequence is TGTGCCAGCAAGAGATTGGCGAACACCGGGGAGCTGTTTTTT. It is translated as CASKRLANTGELFF. The V and J genes are TRBV7-2 and TRBJ2-2; unclear D gene. The CDR3 runs to 14 residues. Germline CDR1 and CDR2: SGHTA and FQGNSA. Trimming left V 7 bases short and J 0 bases short, with 9 bases between.

This rearrangement joins TRBV7-2 to TRBJ2-1, with 9 bases lining up with TRBD2. Germline V gene lookup returns CDR1 SGHTA and CDR2 FQGNSA. The trim removed 1 base at V and 3 bases at J, leaving 7 bases unmatched. This CDR3 contains 17 residues. The CDR3 DNA is TGTGCCAGCAGCTTAGGGGTGCGCGGGGGGGTCTACAATGAGCAGTTCTTC. This codes for CASSLGVRGGVYNEQFF.

The chain combines TRBV5-1 with TRBJ2-7; 13 bases are shared with TRBD2. This CDR3 has 19 amino acids. With 7 bases clipped from V and 2 bases from J, the junction kept 18 bases outside the gene matches. Per the germline V gene, CDR1 is SGHRS and CDR2 is YFSETQ. The CDR3 protein is CASRERGLAGLREPYEQYF. The CDR3 nucleotides read TGCGCCAGCCGCGAAAGGGGACTAGCGGGATTACGAGAACCCTACGAGCAGTACTTC.

V usage is TRBV4-3 and J usage is TRBJ2-1, with 11 bases that match TRBD2. In germline, CDR1 is LGHNA, CDR2 YSLEER. There are 15 residues in the CDR3. J gave up 8 bases and V 2 bases, and 5 bases lay outside the gene matches. CDR3 in amino acids: CASSQTSGSRDEQFF. The CDR3 DNA sequence: TGCGCCAGCAGCCAAACTAGCGGGAGTAGGGATGAGCAGTTCTTC.

This clone was counted once. In nucleotides, the CDR3 is TGCAGTGCTACCGGGTCGGATGGCTACACCTTC. This codes for CSATGSDGYTF. The chain uses TRBV20-1 and TRBJ1-2; no firm D call. CDR1 is DFQATT and CDR2 is SNEGSKA in the germline V gene (reference sequence). This CDR3 spans 11 amino acids. Trimming removed 4 bases from V and 6 bases from J, with 9 bases in between.

The sample holds one count of this clone. J is TRBJ2-7 and V is TRBV6-5; the match to TRBD1 covers 8 bases. Trimming cost V 4 bases and J 6 bases; bases outside gene matches: 5. The germline V gene encodes CDR1 MNHEY and CDR2 SVGAGI. There are 13 residues in the CDR3. The CDR3 protein is CASSLRQGTEQYF. CDR3 nucleotide sequence: TGTGCCAGCAGTTTACGACAGGGGACCGAGCAGTACTTC.

The V gene is TRBV29-1, the J gene TRBJ2-1; the match to TRBD1 covers 7 bases. The CDR3 covers 10 residues. Losses at the gene ends were 6 bases for V and 12 bases for J; bases not matched to a gene: 5. Germline CDR1 and CDR2: SQVTM and ANQGSEA. In DNA, the CDR3 is TGCAGCGTGAGAAGGGACAGGCAGTTCTTC. As protein: CSVRRDRQFF.

The J gene is TRBJ1-2, the V gene TRBV18; D is unclear. The CDR3 has 14 amino acids. V gave up 4 bases and J gave up 4 bases, with 13 bases separating them. Germline values: CDR1 KGHSH, CDR2 LQKENI. The CDR3 region is CASSRGRAAYGYTF. CDR3 sequence (DNA): TGTGCCAGCTCACGAGGGCGGGCGGCCTATGGCTACACCTTC. The full variable domain, with the rest looked up from reference TRBV18 and TRBJ1-2, is NAGVMQNPRHLVRRRGQEARLRCSPMKGHSHVYWYRQLPEEGLKFMVYLQKENIIDESGMPKERFSAEFPKEGPSILRIQQVVRGDSAAYFCASSRGRAAYGYTFGSGTRLTVV.

The chain has TRBV28 and TRBJ1-5; TRBD1 aligns across 7 bases. Germline CDR1 MDHEN, CDR2 SYDVKM. CDR3 length equals 15 residues. V trimming: 8 bases; J trimming: 4 bases; junction bases outside the gene matches: 11. In nucleotides, the CDR3 is TGTGCCAGCCAAAAGGGGGGACAGCTAAATCAGCCCCAGCATTTT. Encoded protein: CASQKGGQLNQPQHF.

This chain links TRBV5-1 with TRBJ2-7, with 9 bases aligning to TRBD1. The V segment lost 5 bases and the J segment 0 bases; nucleotides outside the gene matches: 6. The germline V gene has CDR1 SGHRS and CDR2 YFSETQ. This CDR3 has 15 amino acids. Here the CDR3 DNA reads TGCGCCAGCAGGGCCGGGACAGGGAGCTCCTACGAGCAGTACTTC. This codes for CASRAGTGSSYEQYF.

This clone was recorded once. This chain links TRBV5-6 with TRBJ1-3; TRBD1 matches at 10 bases. Trimming took 7 bases from V and 2 from J; bases not matched to a gene: 6. CDR1 is SGHDT, CDR2 YYEEEE, per germline. The CDR3 is 15 residues long. In DNA form, the CDR3 reads TGTGCCAGCTTGGGACAGGGGCATACTGGAAACACCATATATTTT. It codes for CASLGQGHTGNTIYF.

This clone came up a few times. The chain uses TRBV18 and TRBJ1-2, with 9 nucleotides matching TRBD1. From germline, CDR1 is KGHSH and CDR2 LQKENI. Unmatched junction bases numbered 8, after V lost 2 bases and J lost 7 bases. The CDR3 runs 15 residues. DNA of the CDR3: TGTGCCAGCTCACCATTCCCCGGGACAGGGACTGGCTACACCTTC. Translated, it gives CASSPFPGTGTGYTF.

The chain employs TRBV7-2 and TRBJ1-4; 9 positions agree with TRBD1. The CDR3 runs 17 residues. Germline V gene lookup returns CDR1 SGHTA and CDR2 FQGNSA. Trimming took 2 bases from V and 8 from J; bases not matched to a gene: 12. Here the CDR3 reads CASSLLNSGTGFEKLFF. The CDR3 region has the DNA TGTGCCAGCAGCTTATTAAATTCTGGGACAGGGTTCGAAAAACTGTTTTTT.

This chain connects TRBV24-1 to TRBJ1-2, with 7 bases that match TRBD1. In germline, CDR1 is KGHDR, CDR2 SFDVKD. V dropped 2 bases and J dropped 2; count of bases not matched to a gene: 4. The CDR3 length is 15 residues. CDR3 nucleotides: TGTGCCACCAGTGATTGGACAGGCCAGAACTATGGCTACACCTTC. Protein product: CATSDWTGQNYGYTF.

This sequence joins TRBV4-3 and TRBJ2-7; TRBD2 matches 10 bases. Unmatched junction bases numbered 11, after V lost 3 bases and J lost 0 bases. This CDR3 spans 18 amino acids. Germline loops: CDR1 LGHNA, CDR2 YSLEER. In DNA, the CDR3 is TGCGCCAGCAGCCACGAACACATTACTAGCGGGGTCTCCTACGAGCAGTACTTC. This sequence encodes CASSHEHITSGVSYEQYF.

J is TRBJ2-2 and V is TRBV30; 8 bases are a match to TRBD2. J was trimmed by 0 bases and V by 6 bases; bases with no gene match: 6. This CDR3 contains 15 residues. In germline, CDR1 is GTSNPN, CDR2 SVGIG (reference sequence). CDR3 sequence reads: CACPPGLANTGELFF. The DNA for the CDR3 is TGTGCCTGCCCACCGGGACTAGCGAACACCGGGGAGCTGTTTTTT.

The V gene is TRBV2, the J gene TRBJ2-2; D gene unclear. The CDR3 is 13 amino acids. V was pared by 8 bases and J by 0 bases, with 7 bases between. The germline V gene encodes CDR1 SNHLY and CDR2 FYNNEI. CDR3 DNA sequence: TGTGCCAGCCGCGCTACGAACACCGGGGAGCTGTTTTTT. Encoded protein: CASRATNTGELFF.

J is TRBJ2-7 and V is TRBV2; D perhaps matches TRBD2 (6 bases). Germline values: CDR1 SNHLY, CDR2 FYNNEI. CDR3 size: 14 residues. The V end was cut by 7 bases, the J end by 1 base, with 14 bases between. The CDR3 reads CASKEGPPSYEQYF. As DNA, the CDR3 is TGTGCCAGCAAGGAGGGACCACCTTCCTACGAGCAGTACTTC. Full variable domain (missing parts from reference TRBV2 and TRBJ2-7): EPEVTQTPSHQVTQMGQEVILRCVPISNHLYFYWYRQILGQKVEFLVSFYNNEISEKSEIFDDQFSVERPDGSNFTLKIRSTKLEDSAMYFCASKEGPPSYEQYFGPGTRLTVT.

The chain couples TRBV6-2 or TRBV6-3 to TRBJ1-2; 10 bases map to TRBD1. Per germline, CDR1 MNHEY and CDR2 SVGEGT. J was trimmed by 6 bases and V by 6 bases; bases with no gene match: 7. CDR3 size: 14 residues. CDR3 bases: TGTGCCAGCAGCTCCGGGACAGGGGTTGATGGCTACACCTTC. Its translation: CASSSGTGVDGYTF.

This clone has just one count. This chain connects TRBV15 to TRBJ2-1; TRBD2 agrees at 8 bases. The CDR3 covers 15 residues. The germline gives CDR1 LNHNV, CDR2 YYDKDF (reference sequence). After removal of 4 bases from V and 4 bases from J, the junction contained 6 bases not matched to a gene. The CDR3 nucleotides read TGTGCCACCAGCATGGAGGGGACTAGATACAATGAGCAGTTCTTC. Protein product: CATSMEGTRYNEQFF.

J is TRBJ2-7 and V is TRBV5-1; TRBD1 might be the D (5 bases). V shed 0 bases and J shed 1 base, with 8 bases lying between them. The germline V gene encodes CDR1 SGHRS and CDR2 YFSETQ. This CDR3 is 14 amino acids long. This CDR3 reads CASSLDRLSYEQYF. The CDR3 coding sequence is TGCGCCAGCAGCTTGGACAGGTTATCCTACGAGCAGTACTTC.

J is TRBJ2-1 and V is TRBV5-5; 7 bases are shared with TRBD1. The CDR3 extends over 13 amino acids. V shed 5 bases and J 7 bases; nucleotides not matched to a gene: 6. The V gene's germline CDR1 is SGHKS and CDR2 YYEKEE (reference sequence). The CDR3 sequence: CASRTTGLNEQFF. Written as DNA, the CDR3 is TGTGCCAGCAGAACGACAGGGCTAAATGAGCAGTTCTTC.

With regard to this clone: Sequence at one end of the junction differs from germline and may be a read error. The V and J genes are TRBV5-6 and TRBJ2-7, with D perhaps TRBD1 (5 bases). Germline assignment: CDR1 SGHDT and CDR2 YYEEEE. The CDR3 spans 9 residues. CDR3 nucleotide sequence: TGCGTGTGGGGCGACGAGCAGTACTTC. It is translated as CVWGDEQYF. Supplemented by reference TRBV5-6 and TRBJ2-7, the full variable domain reads DAGVTQSPTHLIKTRGQQVTLRCSPKSGHDTVSWYQQALGQGPQFIFQYYEEEERQRGNFPDRFSGHQFPNYSSELNVNALLLGDSALYLCVWGDEQYFGPGTRLTVT.